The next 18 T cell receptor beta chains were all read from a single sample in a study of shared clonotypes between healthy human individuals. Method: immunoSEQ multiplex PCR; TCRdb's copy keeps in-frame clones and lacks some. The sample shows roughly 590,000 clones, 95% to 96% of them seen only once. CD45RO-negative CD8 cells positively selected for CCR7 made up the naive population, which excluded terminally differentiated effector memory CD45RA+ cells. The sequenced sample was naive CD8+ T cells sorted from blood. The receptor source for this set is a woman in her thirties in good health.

CDR3: CASSFVITGTAAGGLYEQYF. DNA of the CDR3: TGTGCCAGCAGTTTTGTGATCACCGGGACAGCCGCCGGGGGGCTCTACGAGCAGTACTTC. The chain links TRBV28 to TRBJ2-7, with D perhaps assigned TRBD1 or TRBD2 (7 bases each). V lost 3 bases and J 3 bases, leaving 30 bases between the germline ends. Germline CDR1 MDHEN, CDR2 SYDVKM. CDR3 size: 20 residues.

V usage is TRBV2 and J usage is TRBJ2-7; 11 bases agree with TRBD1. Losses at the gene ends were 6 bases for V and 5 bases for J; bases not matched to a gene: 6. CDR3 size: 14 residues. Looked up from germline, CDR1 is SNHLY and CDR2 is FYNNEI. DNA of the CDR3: TGTGCCAGCAGCACCCGGGACAGGGGGAACGAGCAGTACTTC. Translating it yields CASSTRDRGNEQYF.

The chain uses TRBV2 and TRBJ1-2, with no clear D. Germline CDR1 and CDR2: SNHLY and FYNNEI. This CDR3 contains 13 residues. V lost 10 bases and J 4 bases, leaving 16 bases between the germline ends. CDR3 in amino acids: CATNRGAGYGYTF. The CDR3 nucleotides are TGTGCCACCAACCGGGGTGCGGGCTATGGCTACACCTTC.

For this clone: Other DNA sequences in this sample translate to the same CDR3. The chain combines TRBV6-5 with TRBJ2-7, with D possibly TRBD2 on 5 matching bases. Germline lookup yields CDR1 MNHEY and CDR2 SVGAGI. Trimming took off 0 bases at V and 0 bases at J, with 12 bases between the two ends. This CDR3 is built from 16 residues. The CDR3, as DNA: TGTGCCAGCAGTTACTCCAGCGGAGAGAGCTCCTACGAGCAGTACTTC. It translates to CASSYSSGESSYEQYF.

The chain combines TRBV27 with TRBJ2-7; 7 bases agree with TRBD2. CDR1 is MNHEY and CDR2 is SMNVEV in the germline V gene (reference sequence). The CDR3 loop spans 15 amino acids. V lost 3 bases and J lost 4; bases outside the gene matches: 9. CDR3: CASSFGGRILYEQYF. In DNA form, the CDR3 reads TGTGCCAGCAGTTTTGGCGGGAGAATTTTATACGAGCAGTACTTC.

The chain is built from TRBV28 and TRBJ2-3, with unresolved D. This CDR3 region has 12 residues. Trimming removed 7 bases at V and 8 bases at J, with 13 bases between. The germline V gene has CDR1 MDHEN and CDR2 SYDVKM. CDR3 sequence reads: CASTLIPGTQYF. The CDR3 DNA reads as TGTGCCAGCACCCTTATTCCGGGTACGCAGTATTTT.

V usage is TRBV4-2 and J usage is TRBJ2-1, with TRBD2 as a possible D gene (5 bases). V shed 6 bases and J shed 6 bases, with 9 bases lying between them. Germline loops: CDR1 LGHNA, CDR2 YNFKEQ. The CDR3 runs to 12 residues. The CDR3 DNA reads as TGTGCCAGCAGGCGTGAGGGCAATGAGCAGTTCTTC. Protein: CASRREGNEQFF.

The CDR3 nucleotides read TGTGCCAGCAGGCATACAGGGGGCCGAGAGACCCAGTACTTC. It is translated as CASRHTGGRETQYF. The V and J genes are TRBV7-9 and TRBJ2-5; 9 bases agree with TRBD1. The V gene end was trimmed by 6 bases and the J gene end by 4 bases; junction bases not matched to a gene: 6. This CDR3 spans 14 amino acids. Germline CDR1 reads SEHNR; CDR2 reads FQNEAQ (reference sequence).

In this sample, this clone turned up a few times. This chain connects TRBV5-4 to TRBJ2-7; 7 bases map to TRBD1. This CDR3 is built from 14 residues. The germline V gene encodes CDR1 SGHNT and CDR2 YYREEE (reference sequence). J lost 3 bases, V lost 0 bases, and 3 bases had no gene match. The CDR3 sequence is CASSLGQGFYEQYF. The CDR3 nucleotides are TGTGCCAGCAGCTTGGGACAGGGCTTCTACGAGCAGTACTTC.

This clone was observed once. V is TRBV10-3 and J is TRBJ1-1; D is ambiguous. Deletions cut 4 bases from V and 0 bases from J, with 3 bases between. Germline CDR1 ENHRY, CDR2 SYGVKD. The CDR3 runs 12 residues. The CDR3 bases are TGTGCCATCAGTGGTATGAACACTGAAGCTTTCTTT. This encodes CAISGMNTEAFF.

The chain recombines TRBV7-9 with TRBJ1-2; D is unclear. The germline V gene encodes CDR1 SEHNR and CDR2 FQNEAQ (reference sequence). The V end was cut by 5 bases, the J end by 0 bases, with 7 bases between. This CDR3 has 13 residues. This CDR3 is CASSPQANYGYTF. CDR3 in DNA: TGTGCCAGCAGCCCCCAGGCTAACTATGGCTACACCTTC.

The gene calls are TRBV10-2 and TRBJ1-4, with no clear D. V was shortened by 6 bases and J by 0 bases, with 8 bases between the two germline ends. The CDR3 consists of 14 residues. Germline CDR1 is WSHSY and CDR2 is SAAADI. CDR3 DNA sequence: TGCGCCAGCAGGACGGATCCAACTAATGAAAAACTGTTTTTT. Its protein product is CASRTDPTNEKLFF.

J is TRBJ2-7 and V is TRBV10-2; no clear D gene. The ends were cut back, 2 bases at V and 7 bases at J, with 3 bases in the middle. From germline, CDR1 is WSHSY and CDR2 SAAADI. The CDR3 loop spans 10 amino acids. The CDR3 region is CASSEREQYF. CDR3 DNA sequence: TGCGCCAGCAGTGAGAGGGAGCAGTACTTC.

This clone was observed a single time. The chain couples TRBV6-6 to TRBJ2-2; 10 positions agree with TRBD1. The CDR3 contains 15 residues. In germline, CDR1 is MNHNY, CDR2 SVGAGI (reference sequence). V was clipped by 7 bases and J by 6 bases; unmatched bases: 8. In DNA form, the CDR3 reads TGTGCCAGCACAACCGGGACAGGGGTTTCCGGGGAGCTGTTTTTT. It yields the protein CASTTGTGVSGELFF.

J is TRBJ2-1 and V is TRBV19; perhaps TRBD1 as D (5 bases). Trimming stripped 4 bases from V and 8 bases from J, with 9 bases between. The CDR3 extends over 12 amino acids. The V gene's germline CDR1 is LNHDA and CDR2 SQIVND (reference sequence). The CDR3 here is CASSSRVDEQFF. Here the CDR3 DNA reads TGTGCCAGTAGTAGCAGGGTTGATGAGCAGTTCTTC.

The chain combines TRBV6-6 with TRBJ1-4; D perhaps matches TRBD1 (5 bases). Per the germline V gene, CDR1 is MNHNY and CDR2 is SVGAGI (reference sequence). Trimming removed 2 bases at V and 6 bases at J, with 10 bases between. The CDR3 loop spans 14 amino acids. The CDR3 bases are TGTGCCAGCAGTTACATGGGGGTTGATGAAAAACTGTTTTTT. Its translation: CASSYMGVDEKLFF.

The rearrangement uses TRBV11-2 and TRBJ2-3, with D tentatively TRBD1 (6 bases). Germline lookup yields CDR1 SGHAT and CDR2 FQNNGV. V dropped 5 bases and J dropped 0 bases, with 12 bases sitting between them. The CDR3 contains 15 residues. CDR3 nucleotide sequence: TGTGCCAGCAGCCCACGGACAGATAGCACAGATACGCAGTATTTT. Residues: CASSPRTDSTDTQYF.

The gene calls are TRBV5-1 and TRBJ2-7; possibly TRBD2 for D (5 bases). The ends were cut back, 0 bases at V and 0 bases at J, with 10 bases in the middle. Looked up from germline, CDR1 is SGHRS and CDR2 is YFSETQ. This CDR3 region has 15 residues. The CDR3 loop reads CASSLEADGSYEQYF. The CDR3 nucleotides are TGCGCCAGCAGCTTGGAAGCGGACGGCTCCTACGAGCAGTACTTC.